This is a list of T cell receptor beta chains from one sample in a study of patients and donors after allogeneic stem cell transplantation. MiXCR, applied by TCRdb to the RT-PCR reads, yields one record per CDR3 protein. The sample contains tens of thousands of distinct CDR3 sequences, roughly 52% of which appear only once. Sequenced sample: blood, either unsorted or a sorted T cell fraction (not recorded which). The receptors come from a human donor who was either an allogeneic HSCT recipient or a stem cell or donor lymphocyte infusion donor (not recorded which). It is not recorded whose cells these are; they may come from a transplant donor. Both conserved end residues are part of each CDR3. A D gene is named only where the DNA matches it firmly. Clone size, where shown, is once, few, many, or a class for clones that have expanded.

J gene | V gene | D gene | clone size | CDR3 length | CDR3 DNA | CDR3 protein
TRBJ1-1 | TRBV5-1 | NA | once | 15 | TGCGCCAGCAGTTATCGGGGGTTCATGAACACTGAAGCTTTCTTT | CASSYRGFMNTEAFF
TRBJ1-2 | TRBV7-9 | NA | NA | 11 | TGTGCCAGCAGCCACGATTTAGGCTACACCTTC | CASSHDLGYTF
TRBJ1-5 | TRBV10-3 | NA | NA | 14 | TGTGCCATCAGTCCTAGCCAGGGGCCGCTACCCCAGCATTTT | CAISPSQGPLPQHF
TRBJ2-1 | TRBV20-1 | TRBD2 | NA | 14 | TGCAGTGCTATAACTAGCGGGAATAAGAATGAGCAGTTCTTC | CSAITSGNKNEQFF
TRBJ1-1 | TRBV10-3 | NA | NA | 13 | TGTGCCATCAGTGGGCAGCTGAACACTGAAGCTTTCTTT | CAISGQLNTEAFF
TRBJ2-3 | TRBV28 | NA | NA | 14 | TGTGCCAGCAGAGACCAACGGTGGGCGGATACGCAGTATTTT | CASRDQRWADTQYF
TRBJ1-5 | TRBV12-3/TRBV12-4 | NA | NA | 12 | TGTGCCAGCAGCTCGAACAATCAGCCCCAGCATTTT | CASSSNNQPQHF
TRBJ1-1 | TRBV20-1 | NA | NA | 11 | TGCAGTGCTAGCGAGTACACTGAAGCTTTCTTT | CSASEYTEAFF
TRBJ2-1 | TRBV28 | TRBD2 | once | 15 | TGTGCCAGCAGTTCGACTAGCGGGTTATACAATGAGCAGTTCTTC | CASSSTSGLYNEQFF
TRBJ1-1 | TRBV6-9 | NA | NA | 13 | TGTGCCAGCAGTTATTTAGGTAGGATCGGTGCTTTCTTT | CASSYLGRIGAFF
TRBJ1-6 | TRBV20-1 | TRBD1 | few | 15 | TGCAGTGCTACGGAGCATAGGGGGCGCTCTTCACCCCTCCACTTT | CSATEHRGRSSPLHF
TRBJ1-5 | TRBV12-3/TRBV12-4 | NA | NA | 15 | TGTGCCAGCAGTTTAAGGTGGCAGGCCAATCAGCCCCAGCATTTT | CASSLRWQANQPQHF
TRBJ1-5 | TRBV21-1 | NA | NA | 14 | TGTGCCAGCAGCCGACCACAGGGATTTCAGCCCCAGCATTTT | CASSRPQGFQPQHF
TRBJ1-5 | TRBV4-1 | NA | few | 15 | TGCGCCAGCAGCCAAGGACTGAGGTACAATCAGCCCCAGCATTTT | CASSQGLRYNQPQHF
TRBJ1-2 | TRBV21-1 | NA | NA | 16 | TGTGCCAGCAGCACCGACCTGACAGGTTGGGGCTATGGCTACACCTTC | CASSTDLTGWGYGYTF
TRBJ1-1 | TRBV10-3 | NA | NA | 15 | TGTGCCATCAGTGAGCGCGGACAGTTGAACACTGAAGCTTTCTTT | CAISERGQLNTEAFF
TRBJ1-5 | TRBV7-8 | NA | NA | 14 | TGTGCCAGCTCGCGTTTTAGAGACAATCAGCCCCAGCATTTT | CASSRFRDNQPQHF
TRBJ1-1 | TRBV3-1 | NA | NA | 14 | TGTGCCAGCAGCCAAGATGTAACAGGGTGGCAAGCTTTCTTT | CASSQDVTGWQAFF
TRBJ1-2 | TRBV25-1 | NA | once | 13 | TGTGCCAGCAGTGAAATTTATTCAGAGGGCTACACCTTC | CASSEIYSEGYTF
TRBJ1-1 | TRBV29-1 | NA | NA | 12 | TGCAGCGTTGCAGGGAGGGTCACTGAAGCTTTCTTT | CSVAGRVTEAFF
TRBJ1-5 | TRBV2 | NA | NA | 13 | TGTGCCAGCAGGGTCAATGGCAATCAGCCCCAGCATTTT | CASRVNGNQPQHF
TRBJ1-2 | TRBV5-1 | NA | NA | 12 | TGCGCCAGCAGCTTGGATCGATATGGCTACACCTTC | CASSLDRYGYTF
TRBJ1-2 | TRBV7-6 | NA | few | 13 | TGTGCCAGCAGCTTAGATGGGGCCTATGGCTACACCTTC | CASSLDGAYGYTF
TRBJ1-6 | TRBV6-5 | NA | few | 13 | TGTGCCAGCACTGGCTCCTATAATTCACCCCTCCACTTT | CASTGSYNSPLHF
TRBJ1-1 | TRBV4-3 | NA | NA | 14 | TGCGCCAGCAGCCCAAGTGTGGGAGGTTTTGAAGCTTTCTTT | CASSPSVGGFEAFF
TRBJ2-3 | TRBV28 | TRBD2 | NA | 14 | TGTGCCAGCAGTACAGCGGGAGAAGCCGATACGCAGTATTTT | CASSTAGEADTQYF
TRBJ2-1 | TRBV6-5 | TRBD2 | NA | 16 | TGTGCCAGCAGTCGCGCCGGGACTAGCTGGTTCAATGAGCAGTTCTTC | CASSRAGTSWFNEQFF
TRBJ1-6 | TRBV20-1 | NA | NA | 14 | TGCAGTGCCCTTAAGGCACCCCCGAATTCACCCCTCCACTTT | CSALKAPPNSPLHF
TRBJ1-2 | TRBV4-3 | NA | NA | 18 | TGCGCCAGCAGCCAAGAGGGACTGCTGGGGGGTAGGGACTATGGCTACACCTTC | CASSQEGLLGGRDYGYTF
TRBJ1-2 | TRBV10-3 | NA | few | 16 | TGTGCCATCAGTGAGTCTAGCAACAGCCACGGCTATGGCTACACCTTC | CAISESSNSHGYGYTF
TRBJ1-3 | TRBV4-3 | TRBD1 | NA | 18 | TGCGCCAGCAGCCCGGACAGGGCTCAGGCCGCTGCTGGAAACACCATATATTTT | CASSPDRAQAAAGNTIYF
TRBJ2-1 | TRBV28 | TRBD2 | NA | 14 | TGTGCCAGCAGTTTATACGGGACTAACAATGAGCAGTTCTTC | CASSLYGTNNEQFF
TRBJ1-1 | TRBV7-8 | TRBD1 | NA | 16 | TGTGCCAGCAGCGCAAAGGACAGGGTTGGATGGACTGAAGCTTTCTTT | CASSAKDRVGWTEAFF
TRBJ1-1 | TRBV21-1 | NA | few | 15 | TGTGCCAGCAGCAAAGAAGGGACAGTGAACACTGAAGCTTTCTTT | CASSKEGTVNTEAFF
TRBJ2-7 | TRBV15 | NA | NA | 14 | TGTGCCACCAGCAGACCTGGCGGCTCCTACGAGCAGTACTTC | CATSRPGGSYEQYF
TRBJ2-5 | TRBV7-2 | NA | NA | 14 | TGTGCCAGCAGCTTAGGAGGCGCCGAAGAGACCCAGTACTTC | CASSLGGAEETQYF
TRBJ1-1 | TRBV29-1 | NA | few | 14 | TGCAGCGTTGATCAAGTCGGTTGGGACACTGAAGCTTTCTTT | CSVDQVGWDTEAFF
TRBJ1-5 | TRBV25-1 | TRBD1 | NA | 16 | TGTGCCAGCAGTGGGCCGGGACAGGGGGCTGATCAGCCCCAGCATTTT | CASSGPGQGADQPQHF
TRBJ1-5 | TRBV12-3/TRBV12-4 | TRBD1 | NA | 16 | TGTGCCAGCAGCCTGACAGGGTTGGGGAGCAATCAGCCCCAGCATTTT | CASSLTGLGSNQPQHF
TRBJ1-4 | TRBV28 | TRBD1 | few | 14 | TGTGCCAGCAGTCCCGGACAGGGTAGGGAAAAACTGTTTTTT | CASSPGQGREKLFF
TRBJ1-2 | TRBV12-3/TRBV12-4 | NA | once | 15 | TGTGCCAGCAGTTTAACTAACCAGGGGAACTATGGCTACACCTTC | CASSLTNQGNYGYTF
TRBJ1-2 | TRBV12-3/TRBV12-4 | NA | NA | 15 | TGTGCCAGCAGTCCTCCGGGACATAGGGGTCATGGCTACACCTTC | CASSPPGHRGHGYTF
TRBJ1-1 | TRBV20-1 | NA | NA | 14 | TGCAGTGCTAGGCTTTCCGGGCCTCCCACTGAAGCTTTCTTT | CSARLSGPPTEAFF
TRBJ2-2 | TRBV27 | TRBD2 | NA | 15 | TGTGCCAGCAGTTTCCTAGCGGAGTACACCGGGGAGCTGTTTTTT | CASSFLAEYTGELFF
TRBJ1-3 | TRBV12-3/TRBV12-4 | NA | few | 13 | TGTGCCAGCAGACACCGCTCTGGAAACACCATATATTTT | CASRHRSGNTIYF